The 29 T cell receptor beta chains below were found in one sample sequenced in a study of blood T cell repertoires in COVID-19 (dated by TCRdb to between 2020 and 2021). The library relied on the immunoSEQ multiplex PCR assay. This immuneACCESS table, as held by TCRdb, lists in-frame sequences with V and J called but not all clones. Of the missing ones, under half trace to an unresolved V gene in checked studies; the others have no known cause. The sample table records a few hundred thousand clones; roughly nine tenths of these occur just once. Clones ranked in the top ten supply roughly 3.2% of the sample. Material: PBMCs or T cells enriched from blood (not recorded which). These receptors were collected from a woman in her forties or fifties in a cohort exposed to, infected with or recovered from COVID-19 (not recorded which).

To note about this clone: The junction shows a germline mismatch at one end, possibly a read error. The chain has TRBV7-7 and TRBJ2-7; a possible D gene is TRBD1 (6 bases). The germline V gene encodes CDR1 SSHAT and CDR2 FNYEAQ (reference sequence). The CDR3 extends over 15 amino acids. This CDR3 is CASSPVRGHSYEQYF. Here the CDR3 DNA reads TGTGCTAGCAGCCCAGTCCGGGGACACTCCTACGAGCAGTACTTC.

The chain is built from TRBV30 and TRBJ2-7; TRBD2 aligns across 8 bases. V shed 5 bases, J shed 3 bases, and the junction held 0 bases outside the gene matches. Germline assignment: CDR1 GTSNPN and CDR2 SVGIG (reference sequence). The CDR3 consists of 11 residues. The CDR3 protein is CAWAGGYEQYF. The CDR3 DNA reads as TGTGCCTGGGCGGGGGGCTACGAGCAGTACTTC.

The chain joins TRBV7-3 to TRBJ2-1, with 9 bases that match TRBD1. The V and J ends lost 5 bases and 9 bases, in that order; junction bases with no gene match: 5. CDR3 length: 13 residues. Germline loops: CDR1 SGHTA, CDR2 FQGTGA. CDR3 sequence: CASSLQGASEQFF. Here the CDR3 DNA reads TGTGCCAGCAGCCTACAGGGGGCGAGTGAGCAGTTCTTC.

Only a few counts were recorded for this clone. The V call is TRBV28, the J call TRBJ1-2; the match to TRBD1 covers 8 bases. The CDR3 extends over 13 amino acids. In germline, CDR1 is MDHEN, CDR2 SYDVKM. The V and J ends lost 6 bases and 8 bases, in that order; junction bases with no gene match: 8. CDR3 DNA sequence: TGTGCCAGCAGACTAGGACAGGGAGGGGGCTACACCTTC. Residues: CASRLGQGGGYTF.

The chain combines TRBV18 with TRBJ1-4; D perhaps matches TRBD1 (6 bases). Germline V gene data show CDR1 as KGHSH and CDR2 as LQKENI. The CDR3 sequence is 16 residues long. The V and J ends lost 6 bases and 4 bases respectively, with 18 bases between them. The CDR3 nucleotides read TGTGCCAGCTCTTATACTCCGGGACAAGTTAATGAAAAACTGTTTTTT. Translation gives CASSYTPGQVNEKLFF.

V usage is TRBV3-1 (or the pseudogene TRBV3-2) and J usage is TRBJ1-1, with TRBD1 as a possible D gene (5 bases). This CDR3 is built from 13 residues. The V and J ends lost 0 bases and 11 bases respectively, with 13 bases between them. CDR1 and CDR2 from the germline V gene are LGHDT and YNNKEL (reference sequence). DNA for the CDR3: TGTGCCAGCAGCCAAGATTGGGGCAGGGCGGCTTTCTTT. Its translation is CASSQDWGRAAFF.

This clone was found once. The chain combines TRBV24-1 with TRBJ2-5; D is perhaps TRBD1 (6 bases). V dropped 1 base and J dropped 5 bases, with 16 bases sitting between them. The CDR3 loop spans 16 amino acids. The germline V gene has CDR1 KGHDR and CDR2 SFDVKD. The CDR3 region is CATSDLQGDGTETQYF. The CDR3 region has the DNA TGTGCCACCAGTGATTTACAGGGAGATGGCACGGAGACCCAGTACTTC.

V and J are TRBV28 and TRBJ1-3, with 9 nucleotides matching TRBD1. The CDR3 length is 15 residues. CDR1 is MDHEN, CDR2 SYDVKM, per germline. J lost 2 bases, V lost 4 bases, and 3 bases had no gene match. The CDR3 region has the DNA TGTGCCAGCAGTTCCGGGGACAGGGCTGGAAACACCATATATTTT. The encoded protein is CASSSGDRAGNTIYF.

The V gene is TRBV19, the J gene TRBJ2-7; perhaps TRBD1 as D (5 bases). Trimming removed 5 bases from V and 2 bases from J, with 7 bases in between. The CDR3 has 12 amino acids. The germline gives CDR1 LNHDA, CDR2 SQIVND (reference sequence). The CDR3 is CASSQGAYEQYF. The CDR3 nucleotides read TGTGCCAGTAGTCAGGGTGCCTACGAGCAGTACTTC. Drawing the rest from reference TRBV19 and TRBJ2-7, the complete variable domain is DGGITQSPKYLFRKEGQNVTLSCEQNLNHDAMYWYRQDPGQGLRLIYYSQIVNDFQKGDIAEGYSVSREKKESFPLTVTSAQKNPTAFYLCASSQGAYEQYFGPGTRLTVT.

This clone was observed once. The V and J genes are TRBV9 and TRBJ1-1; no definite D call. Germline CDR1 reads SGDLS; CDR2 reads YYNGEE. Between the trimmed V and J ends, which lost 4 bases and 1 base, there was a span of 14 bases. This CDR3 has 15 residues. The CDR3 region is CASSLTGNSNTEAFF. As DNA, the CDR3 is TGTGCCAGCAGCCTGACGGGTAACTCGAACACTGAAGCTTTCTTT.

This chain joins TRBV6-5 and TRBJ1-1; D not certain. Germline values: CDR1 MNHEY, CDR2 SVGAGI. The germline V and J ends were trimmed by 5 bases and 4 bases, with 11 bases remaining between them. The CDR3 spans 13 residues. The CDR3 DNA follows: TGTGCCAGCAGTCGCCCTCCTACCACTGAAGCTTTCTTT. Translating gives CASSRPPTTEAFF.

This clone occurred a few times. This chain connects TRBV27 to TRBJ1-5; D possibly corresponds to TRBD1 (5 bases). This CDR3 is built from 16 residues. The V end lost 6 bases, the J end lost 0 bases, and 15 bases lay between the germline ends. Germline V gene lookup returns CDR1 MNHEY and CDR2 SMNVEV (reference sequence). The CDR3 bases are TGTGCCAGCAGCAAAACGAGGACACTTAGCAATCAGCCCCAGCATTTT. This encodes CASSKTRTLSNQPQHF.

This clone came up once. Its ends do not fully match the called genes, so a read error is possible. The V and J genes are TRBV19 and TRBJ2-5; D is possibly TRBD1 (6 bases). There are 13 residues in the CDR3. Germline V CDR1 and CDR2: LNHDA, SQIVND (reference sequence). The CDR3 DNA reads TGTGCCAGCAGTATAAACAGGGAAGATCCCCAGTACTTC. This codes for CASSINREDPQYF. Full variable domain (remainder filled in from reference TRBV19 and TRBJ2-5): DGGITQSPKYLFRKEGQNVTLSCEQNLNHDAMYWYRQDPGQGLRLIYYSQIVNDFQKGDIAEGYSVSREKKESFPLTVTSAQKNPTAFYLCASSINREDPQYFGPGTRLLVL.

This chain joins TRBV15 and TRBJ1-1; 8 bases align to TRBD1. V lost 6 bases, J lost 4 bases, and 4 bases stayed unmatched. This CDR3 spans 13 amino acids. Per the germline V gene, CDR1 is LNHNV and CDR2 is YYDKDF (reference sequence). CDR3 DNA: TGTGCCACCAGTCTGACAGGGGCCACTGAAGCTTTCTTT. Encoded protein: CATSLTGATEAFF. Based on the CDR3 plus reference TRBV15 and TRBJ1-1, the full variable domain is DAMVIQNPRYQVTQFGKPVTLSCSQTLNHNVMYWYQQKSSQAPKLLFHYYDKDFNNEADTPDNFQSRRPNTSFCFLDIRSPGLGDTAMYLCATSLTGATEAFFGQGTRLTVV.

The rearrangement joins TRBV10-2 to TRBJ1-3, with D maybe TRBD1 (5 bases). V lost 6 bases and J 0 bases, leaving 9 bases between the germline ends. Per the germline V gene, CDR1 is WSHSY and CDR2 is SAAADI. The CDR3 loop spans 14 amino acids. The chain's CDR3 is CASRGTSSGNTIYF. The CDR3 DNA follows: TGCGCCAGCAGAGGGACTTCCTCTGGAAACACCATATATTTT.

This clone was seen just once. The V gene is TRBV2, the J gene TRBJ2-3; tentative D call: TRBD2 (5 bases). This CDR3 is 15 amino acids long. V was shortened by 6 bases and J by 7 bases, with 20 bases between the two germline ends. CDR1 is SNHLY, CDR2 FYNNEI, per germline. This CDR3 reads CASRSFPGKSYTQYF. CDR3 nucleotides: TGTGCCAGCAGATCCTTTCCGGGAAAGAGTTATACGCAGTATTTT. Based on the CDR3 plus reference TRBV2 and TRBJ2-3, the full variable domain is EPEVTQTPSHQVTQMGQEVILRCVPISNHLYFYWYRQILGQKVEFLVSFYNNEISEKSEIFDDQFSVERPDGSNFTLKIRSTKLEDSAMYFCASRSFPGKSYTQYFGPGTRLTVL.

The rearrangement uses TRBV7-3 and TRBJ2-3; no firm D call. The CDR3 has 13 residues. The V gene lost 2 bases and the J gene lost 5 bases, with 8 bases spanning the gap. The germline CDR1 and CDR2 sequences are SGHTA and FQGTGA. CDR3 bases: TGTGCCAGCAGCTTACGCCCCGGAGATACGCAGTATTTT. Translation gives CASSLRPGDTQYF.

The CDR3: CASSPRTVRSYNEQFF. CDR3 DNA sequence: TGTGCCAGCAGCCCTAGGACAGTACGGTCCTACAATGAGCAGTTCTTC. V usage is TRBV9 and J usage is TRBJ2-1; D may be TRBD1 (6 bases). This CDR3 comprises 16 residues. V shed 4 bases and J shed 1 base, with 15 bases lying between them. Per germline, CDR1 SGDLS and CDR2 YYNGEE.

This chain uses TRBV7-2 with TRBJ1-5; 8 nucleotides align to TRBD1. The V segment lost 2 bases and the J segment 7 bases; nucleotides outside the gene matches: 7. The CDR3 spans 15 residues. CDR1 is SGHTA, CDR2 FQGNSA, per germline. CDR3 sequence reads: CASSLLTGVRQPQHF. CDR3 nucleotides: TGTGCCAGCAGCTTATTGACAGGGGTGCGGCAGCCCCAGCATTTT.

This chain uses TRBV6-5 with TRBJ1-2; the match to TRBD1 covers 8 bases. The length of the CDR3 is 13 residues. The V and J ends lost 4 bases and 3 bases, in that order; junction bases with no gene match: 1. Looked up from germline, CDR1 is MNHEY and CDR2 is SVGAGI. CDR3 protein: CASSLQGDYGYTF. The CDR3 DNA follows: TGTGCCAGCAGTTTACAGGGGGACTATGGCTACACCTTC.

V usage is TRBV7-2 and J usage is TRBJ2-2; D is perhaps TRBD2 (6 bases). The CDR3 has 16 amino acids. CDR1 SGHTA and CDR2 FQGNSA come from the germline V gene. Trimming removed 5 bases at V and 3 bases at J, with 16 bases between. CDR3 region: CASSLFGGVDTGELFF. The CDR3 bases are TGTGCCAGCAGCCTTTTTGGCGGGGTGGACACCGGGGAGCTGTTTTTT. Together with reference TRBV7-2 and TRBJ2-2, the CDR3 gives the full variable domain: GAGVSQSPSNKVTEKGKDVELRCDPISGHTALYWYRQSLGQGLEFLIYFQGNSAPDKSGLPSDRFSAERTGGSVSTLTIQRTQQEDSAVYLCASSLFGGVDTGELFFGEGSRLTVL.

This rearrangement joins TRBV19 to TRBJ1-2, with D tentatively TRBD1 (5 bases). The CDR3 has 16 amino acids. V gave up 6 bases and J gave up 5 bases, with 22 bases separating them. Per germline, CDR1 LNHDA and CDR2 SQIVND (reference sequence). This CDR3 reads CASSRGWAGMGYGYTF. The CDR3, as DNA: TGTGCCAGTAGCCGGGGGTGGGCAGGAATGGGGTATGGCTACACCTTC.

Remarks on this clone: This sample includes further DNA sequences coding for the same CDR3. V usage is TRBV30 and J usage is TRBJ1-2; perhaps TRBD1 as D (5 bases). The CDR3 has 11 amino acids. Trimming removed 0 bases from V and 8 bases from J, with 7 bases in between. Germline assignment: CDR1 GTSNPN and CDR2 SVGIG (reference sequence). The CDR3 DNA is TGTGCCTGGAGTGTAGGGGTCGGCTACACCTTC. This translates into CAWSVGVGYTF. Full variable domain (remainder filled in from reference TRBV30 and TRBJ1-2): SQTIHQWPATLVQPVGSPLSLECTVEGTSNPNLYWYRQAAGRGLQLLFYSVGIGQISSEVPQNLSASRPQDRQFILSSKKLLLSDSGFYLCAWSVGVGYTFGSGTRLTVV.

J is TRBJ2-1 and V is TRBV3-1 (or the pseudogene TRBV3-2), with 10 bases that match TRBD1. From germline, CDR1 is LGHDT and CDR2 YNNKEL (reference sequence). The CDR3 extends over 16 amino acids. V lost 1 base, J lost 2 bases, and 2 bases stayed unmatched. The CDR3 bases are TGTGCCAGCAGCCAAGCGGGACAGGGGACCTACAATGAGCAGTTCTTC. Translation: CASSQAGQGTYNEQFF.

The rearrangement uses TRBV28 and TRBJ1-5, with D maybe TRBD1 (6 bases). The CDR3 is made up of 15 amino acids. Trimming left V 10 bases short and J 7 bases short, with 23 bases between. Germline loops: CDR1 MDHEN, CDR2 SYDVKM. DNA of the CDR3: TGTGCCACTGGAGCCCACAGGGCGGTCCGACAGCCCCAGCATTTT. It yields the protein CATGAHRAVRQPQHF.

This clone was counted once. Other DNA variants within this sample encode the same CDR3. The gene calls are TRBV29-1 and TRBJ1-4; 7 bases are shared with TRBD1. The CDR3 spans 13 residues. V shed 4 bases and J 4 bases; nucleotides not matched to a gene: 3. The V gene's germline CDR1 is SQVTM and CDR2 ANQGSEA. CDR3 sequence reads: CSVAGTVNEKLFF. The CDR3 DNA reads TGCAGCGTTGCCGGGACAGTTAATGAAAAACTGTTTTTT.

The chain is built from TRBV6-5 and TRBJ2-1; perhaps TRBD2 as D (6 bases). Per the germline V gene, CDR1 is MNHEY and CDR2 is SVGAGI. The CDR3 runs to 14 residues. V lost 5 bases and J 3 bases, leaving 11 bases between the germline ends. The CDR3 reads CASSTRDFYNEQFF. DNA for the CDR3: TGTGCCAGCAGTACTCGGGACTTCTACAATGAGCAGTTCTTC.

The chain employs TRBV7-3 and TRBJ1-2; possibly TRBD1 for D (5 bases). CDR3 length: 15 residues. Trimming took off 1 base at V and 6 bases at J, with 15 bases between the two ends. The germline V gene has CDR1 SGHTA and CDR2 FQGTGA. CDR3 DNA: TGTGCCAGCAGCTTAAATGCCGGGGGGATGGATGGCTACACCTTC. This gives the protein CASSLNAGGMDGYTF. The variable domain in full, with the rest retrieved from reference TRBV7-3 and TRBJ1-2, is GAGVSQTPSNKVTEKGKYVELRCDPISGHTALYWYRQSLGQGPEFLIYFQGTGAADDSGLPNDRFFAVRPEGSVSTLKIQRTERGDSAVYLCASSLNAGGMDGYTFGSGTRLTVV.

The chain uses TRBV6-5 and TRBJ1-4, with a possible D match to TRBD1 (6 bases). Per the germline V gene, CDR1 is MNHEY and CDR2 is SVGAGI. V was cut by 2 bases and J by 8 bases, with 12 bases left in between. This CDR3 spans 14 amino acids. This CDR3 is CASSYDRSHEKLFF. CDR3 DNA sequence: TGTGCCAGCAGTTACGACAGGTCCCACGAAAAACTGTTTTTT.